This record looks at one T cell receptor (beta chain) sequence and its context. What it binds is unknown. The data derive from a study of T cell responses to AZD1222 COVID-19 vaccine. Study conclusions and caveats: It was only after the peak T cell response that any repertoires were sampled. Possibly, clonal diversity was underestimated; donors were largely white British and included more females. CD4 TCRs linked to vaccination spanned spike, dominating at 160-218 and 743-854.

The V end lost 5 bases, the J end lost 6 bases, and 13 bases lay between the germline ends. This CDR3 is 13 amino acids long. Germline V gene lookup returns CDR1 LNHDA and CDR2 SQIVND (reference sequence). Only in-frame clones appear in the TCRdb table, and some are missing; sequencing was by immunoSEQ multiplex PCR. The sample lists approximately 150,000 clones, roughly 90% seen once, with under 5.5% in the top ten. V usage is TRBV19 and J usage is TRBJ1-2; the D gene is possibly TRBD1 (5 bases). Specimen: peripheral blood, collected 28 days after the second dose of the MenACWY control vaccine. This TCR was recovered from an adult who received the MenACWY meningococcal vaccine as a control. The CDR3 region is CASSWGRADGYTF. CDR3 coding DNA: TGTGCCAGTAGTTGGGGACGGGCTGATGGCTACACCTTC. The whole variable domain, remainder taken from reference TRBV19 and TRBJ1-2, is DGGITQSPKYLFRKEGQNVTLSCEQNLNHDAMYWYRQDPGQGLRLIYYSQIVNDFQKGDIAEGYSVSREKKESFPLTVTSAQKNPTAFYLCASSWGRADGYTFGSGTRLTVV.